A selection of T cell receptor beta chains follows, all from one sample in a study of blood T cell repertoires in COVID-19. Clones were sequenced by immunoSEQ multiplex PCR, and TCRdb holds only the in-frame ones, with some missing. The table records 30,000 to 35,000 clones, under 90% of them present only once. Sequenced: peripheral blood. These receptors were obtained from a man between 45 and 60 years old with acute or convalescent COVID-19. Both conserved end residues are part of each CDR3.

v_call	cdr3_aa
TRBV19	CASSIVADQETQYF
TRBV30	CAWSGSSGANVLTF
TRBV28	CASSPTSATQETQYF
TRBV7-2	CASSSDSPAYEQFF
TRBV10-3	CAISEGDRLDQPQHF
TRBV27	CASSLSGTLRTPTYEQYF
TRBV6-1	CASSEKLAGGYYEQYF
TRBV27	CASSWASSYEQYF
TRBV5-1	CASSFSGGDEETQYF
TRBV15	CATSREQGYEQYF
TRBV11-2	CASSLWGEVYNEQFF